This is a list of T cell receptor beta chains from one sample in a study of shared clonotypes between healthy human individuals. Only in-frame clones appear in the TCRdb table, and some are missing; sequencing was by immunoSEQ multiplex PCR. Of roughly 570,000 clones in the sample, 95% to 98% are singletons; the top ten hold 0.3%. The sequenced material came from naive CD8+ T cells sorted from blood. The origin of the receptors is a man aged 25-45 years in good health. Both conserved end residues are part of each CDR3. Fields, in order: clone size, J gene, V gene, D gene, CDR3 protein, CDR3 DNA. A D gene is named only where the DNA matches it firmly. For some rows the clone size is stated as once, few or many, or as a class when expanded; others skip it.

abundance: -; j_gene: TRBJ2-3; v_gene: TRBV27; d_gene: -; CDR3aa: CASSSLASGTDTQYF; CDR3nt: TGTGCCAGCAGTTCTCTAGCGAGCGGCACAGATACGCAGTATTTT
abundance: -; j_gene: TRBJ2-3; v_gene: TRBV29-1; d_gene: -; CDR3aa: CSVEKRGTDTQYF; CDR3nt: TGCAGCGTTGAAAAGCGGGGCACAGATACGCAGTATTTT
abundance: -; j_gene: TRBJ2-1; v_gene: TRBV25-1; d_gene: -; CDR3aa: CASSEQTLEEQFF; CDR3nt: TGTGCCAGCTCCGAACAGACCCTCGAAGAGCAGTTCTTC
abundance: -; j_gene: TRBJ2-7; v_gene: TRBV4-3; d_gene: TRBD1; CDR3aa: CASSQFRQGPYEQYF; CDR3nt: TGCGCCAGCAGCCAGTTCCGACAGGGCCCCTACGAGCAGTACTTC
abundance: once; j_gene: TRBJ2-7; v_gene: TRBV19; d_gene: -; CDR3aa: CASSTRLGQGLSYEQYF; CDR3nt: TGTGCCAGTAGTACCCGCCTTGGACAGGGACTATCCTACGAGCAGTACTTC
abundance: -; j_gene: TRBJ2-7; v_gene: TRBV4-1; d_gene: -; CDR3aa: CASSQGPQASYEQYF; CDR3nt: TGCGCCAGCAGCCAAGGTCCACAGGCCTCCTACGAGCAGTACTTC
abundance: -; j_gene: TRBJ2-3; v_gene: TRBV11-1; d_gene: -; CDR3aa: CASSLGYDIVTDTQYF; CDR3nt: TGTGCCAGCAGCTTAGGGTACGACATCGTCACAGATACGCAGTATTTT
abundance: -; j_gene: TRBJ2-7; v_gene: TRBV11-2; d_gene: TRBD2; CDR3aa: CASIVSGRQGYEQYF; CDR3nt: TGTGCCAGCATTGTTAGCGGGAGGCAAGGATACGAGCAGTACTTC
abundance: -; j_gene: TRBJ2-1; v_gene: TRBV6-1; d_gene: TRBD1; CDR3aa: CASSGQGINSYNEQFF; CDR3nt: TGTGCCAGCAGTGGACAGGGAATAAACTCCTACAATGAGCAGTTCTTC
abundance: -; j_gene: TRBJ1-2; v_gene: TRBV5-1; d_gene: TRBD1; CDR3aa: CASSAWYRTGSNYGYTF; CDR3nt: TGCGCCAGCAGCGCCTGGTATAGGACAGGGAGCAACTATGGCTACACCTTC
abundance: -; j_gene: TRBJ2-7; v_gene: TRBV7-9; d_gene: TRBD1; CDR3aa: CASSHRGFNEQYF; CDR3nt: TGTGCCAGCAGCCACAGGGGTTTCAACGAGCAGTACTTC
abundance: once; j_gene: TRBJ2-1; v_gene: TRBV11-2; d_gene: TRBD1; CDR3aa: CASSTTQGARNEQFF; CDR3nt: TGTGCCAGCAGTACAACCCAGGGGGCGAGGAATGAGCAGTTCTTC
abundance: -; j_gene: TRBJ2-2; v_gene: TRBV11-2; d_gene: -; CDR3aa: CASSLLPGELFF; CDR3nt: TGTGCCAGCAGCTTACTCCCCGGGGAGCTGTTTTTT
abundance: -; j_gene: TRBJ2-2; v_gene: TRBV5-1; d_gene: TRBD2; CDR3aa: CASSLALAGGPSNTGELFF; CDR3nt: TGCGCCAGCAGCTTGGCTCTAGCGGGAGGGCCATCGAACACCGGGGAGCTGTTTTTT
abundance: -; j_gene: TRBJ2-3; v_gene: TRBV7-3; d_gene: -; CDR3aa: CASSSGLMGDTQYF; CDR3nt: TGTGCCAGCAGCTCCGGACTCATGGGGGATACGCAGTATTTT
abundance: -; j_gene: TRBJ2-7; v_gene: TRBV27; d_gene: -; CDR3aa: CASSWRGPKHSYEQYF; CDR3nt: TGTGCCAGCAGTTGGAGGGGGCCTAAACATTCCTACGAGCAGTACTTC
abundance: -; j_gene: TRBJ1-2; v_gene: TRBV10-2; d_gene: -; CDR3aa: CASHQGLLDYGYTF; CDR3nt: TGCGCCAGCCACCAAGGATTGCTTGACTATGGCTACACCTTC
abundance: -; j_gene: TRBJ2-7; v_gene: TRBV13; d_gene: TRBD2; CDR3aa: CASSLGRSRDYYEQYF; CDR3nt: TGTGCCAGCAGCTTAGGCCGTAGCAGGGACTACTACGAGCAGTACTTC
abundance: -; j_gene: TRBJ2-7; v_gene: TRBV6-1; d_gene: -; CDR3aa: CASSSRNNPYEQYF; CDR3nt: TGTGCCAGCAGTAGCCGGAACAATCCCTACGAGCAGTACTTC
abundance: -; j_gene: TRBJ2-7; v_gene: TRBV6-5; d_gene: TRBD2; CDR3aa: CASSHKSGRSSEQYF; CDR3nt: TGTGCCAGCAGCCATAAAAGCGGGAGGAGTAGCGAGCAGTACTTC
abundance: -; j_gene: TRBJ2-2; v_gene: TRBV6-6; d_gene: TRBD1; CDR3aa: CASRSRDRNTGELFF; CDR3nt: TGTGCCAGCAGGTCCCGGGACAGGAACACCGGGGAGCTGTTTTTT
abundance: -; j_gene: TRBJ2-2; v_gene: TRBV9; d_gene: TRBD2; CDR3aa: CASSVEGREGTGELFF; CDR3nt: TGTGCCAGCAGCGTAGAGGGCAGGGAGGGTACCGGGGAGCTGTTTTTT
abundance: -; j_gene: TRBJ2-3; v_gene: TRBV2; d_gene: -; CDR3aa: CASLRELTDTQYF; CDR3nt: TGTGCCAGCCTAAGAGAGCTTACAGATACGCAGTATTTT
abundance: -; j_gene: TRBJ2-6; v_gene: TRBV7-6; d_gene: -; CDR3aa: CASSPQDSGANVLTF; CDR3nt: TGTGCCAGCAGCCCTCAGGACTCTGGGGCCAACGTCCTGACTTTC
abundance: -; j_gene: TRBJ2-7; v_gene: TRBV7-8; d_gene: -; CDR3aa: CASSSSGMDHEQYF; CDR3nt: TGTGCCAGCAGCTCATCCGGGATGGACCACGAGCAGTACTTC
abundance: -; j_gene: TRBJ2-7; v_gene: TRBV9; d_gene: -; CDR3aa: CASSVGGNYEQYF; CDR3nt: TGTGCCAGCAGCGTAGGAGGGAACTACGAGCAGTACTTC
abundance: -; j_gene: TRBJ2-1; v_gene: TRBV6-6; d_gene: TRBD2; CDR3aa: CASSPTSGLYNEQFF; CDR3nt: TGTGCCAGCAGTCCGACTAGCGGACTATACAATGAGCAGTTCTTC
abundance: -; j_gene: TRBJ1-5; v_gene: TRBV18; d_gene: TRBD1; CDR3aa: CASSRRGQGFDSNQPQHF; CDR3nt: TGTGCCAGCTCACGTAGGGGACAGGGGTTCGATAGCAATCAGCCCCAGCATTTT
abundance: -; j_gene: TRBJ2-3; v_gene: TRBV5-1; d_gene: -; CDR3aa: CASSLGAGITDTQYF; CDR3nt: TGCGCCAGCAGCTTGGGGGCAGGCATCACAGATACGCAGTATTTT
abundance: -; j_gene: TRBJ2-1; v_gene: TRBV2; d_gene: TRBD2; CDR3aa: CASSRTSGVDEQFF; CDR3nt: TGTGCCAGCTCGAGGACTAGCGGGGTTGATGAGCAGTTCTTC
abundance: -; j_gene: TRBJ2-1; v_gene: TRBV18; d_gene: TRBD1; CDR3aa: CASPPRGQGVNEQFF; CDR3nt: TGTGCCAGCCCCCCCCGGGGACAGGGGGTTAATGAGCAGTTCTTC
abundance: -; j_gene: TRBJ2-3; v_gene: TRBV7-8; d_gene: TRBD2; CDR3aa: CASSLDPGLFTDTQYF; CDR3nt: TGTGCCAGCAGCTTAGACCCGGGACTATTCACAGATACGCAGTATTTT